What follows is one T cell receptor beta chain and its context. Assay: immunoSEQ multiplex PCR; the TCRdb copy retains only in-frame clones and omits some. The table shows about 50,000 clones, with roughly nine tenths occurring only once. V was pared by 11 bases and J by 0 bases, with 14 bases between. The CDR3 spans 14 residues. Per the germline V gene, CDR1 is MNHNY and CDR2 is SVGAGI (reference sequence). The sample belongs to a study of T cell changes during pregnancy in multiple sclerosis. Material: CD8+ T cells from peripheral blood mononuclear cells, obtained after pregnancy. The V and J genes are TRBV6-6 and TRBJ2-1; tentative D call: TRBD1 (6 bases). This clonotype was obtained from a female donor with multiple sclerosis, enrolled in a pregnancy study. CDR3 sequence (DNA): TGTGCCGGCCTTGGACAGAGCTCCTACAATGAGCAGTTCTTC. It codes for CAGLGQSSYNEQFF.